These T cell receptor beta chains were read from a single sample in a study of T cell responses to AZD1222 COVID-19 vaccine. Using immunoSEQ multiplex PCR, the repertoire was profiled, and TCRdb retains in-frame clones only, with some absent. The data contain about 160,000 clones, around 94% of them singletons. The sequences come from peripheral blood, collected on day 0 of AZD1222 vaccination. These receptor sequences come from an adult in good health. The CDR3 runs from the conserved cysteine through the conserved F or W. The D gene is left open where the match is weak. Clone size is not always given. Where it is, it says once, few, many or a class for expanded clones.

D gene,V gene,J gene,CDR3 length,clone size,CDR3 protein,CDR3 DNA
TRBD2,TRBV10-3,TRBJ2-3,14,NA,CATSSGGPPNTQYF,TGTGCCACTAGTAGCGGGGGGCCCCCAAATACGCAGTATTTT
TRBD2,TRBV4-1,TRBJ2-3,18,NA,CASSSLYPGGLSTDTQYF,TGCGCCAGCAGCTCACTCTATCCGGGGGGGTTAAGCACAGATACGCAGTATTTT
NA,TRBV3-1/TRBV3-2,TRBJ1-6,15,NA,CASSERDSYNSPLHF,TGTGCCAGCAGCGAGCGGGACTCCTATAATTCACCCCTCCACTTT
TRBD2,TRBV5-1,TRBJ2-5,16,NA,CASSLGLAGFLETQYF,TGCGCCAGCAGCTTGGGACTAGCGGGGTTTCTGGAGACCCAGTACTTC
NA,TRBV19,TRBJ2-4,15,NA,CASSITGQVPNIQYF,TGTGCCAGTAGTATAACAGGGCAGGTCCCGAACATTCAGTACTTC
NA,TRBV14,TRBJ1-2,15,NA,CASSQGQRGGYGYTF,TGTGCCAGCAGCCAAGGACAGAGGGGAGGCTATGGCTACACCTTC
NA,TRBV20-1,TRBJ1-1,11,NA,CSVLLNTEAFF,TGCAGTGTACTCCTGAACACTGAAGCTTTCTTT
NA,TRBV19,TRBJ1-6,16,NA,CASSIDGRSGNSPLHF,TGTGCCAGTAGTATAGACGGACGGTCGGGGAATTCACCCCTCCACTTT
NA,TRBV11-2,TRBJ1-6,14,NA,CASSLGGSNSPLHF,TGTGCCAGCAGCTTAGGGGGAAGTAATTCACCCCTCCACTTT
NA,TRBV19,TRBJ1-5,16,NA,CASIEDREIRNQPQHF,TGTGCCAGTATTGAAGACAGAGAGATTAGGAATCAGCCCCAGCATTTT
NA,TRBV18,TRBJ1-2,14,NA,CASSPPLVQQGYTF,TGTGCCAGCTCACCCCCCCTAGTACAGCAGGGCTACACCTTC
NA,TRBV12-5,TRBJ2-1,14,NA,CASGPARGDNEQFF,TGTGCTAGTGGTCCCGCGAGAGGAGACAATGAGCAGTTCTTC
TRBD1,TRBV15,TRBJ1-1,15,NA,CATSSPDRGWTEAFF,TGTGCCACCAGCAGCCCTGACAGGGGATGGACTGAAGCTTTCTTT
TRBD2,TRBV19,TRBJ2-2,15,NA,CASSTLGGSTGELFF,TGTGCCAGTAGTACCCTGGGAGGGAGCACCGGGGAGCTGTTTTTT
NA,TRBV4-1,TRBJ1-2,15,NA,CASSQGPGVNYGYTF,TGCGCCAGCAGCCAAGGCCCAGGGGTTAACTATGGCTACACCTTC
NA,TRBV30,TRBJ1-3,14,once,CAWSVTDSGNTIYF,TGTGCCTGGAGTGTGACGGACTCTGGAAACACCATATATTTT
TRBD1,TRBV15,TRBJ2-5,15,NA,CATSKGQGRQETQYF,TGTGCCACCAGCAAGGGACAGGGCCGGCAAGAGACCCAGTACTTC
NA,TRBV27,TRBJ2-1,18,NA,CASSPHAASALRVDEQFF,TGTGCCAGCAGCCCGCACGCCGCCTCCGCCCTCAGGGTAGATGAGCAGTTCTTC
NA,TRBV28,TRBJ1-3,17,NA,CASSHSEDWSSGNTIYF,TGTGCCAGCAGTCACTCAGAAGACTGGAGCTCTGGAAACACCATATATTTT
NA,TRBV5-6,TRBJ2-1,13,NA,CASSSSSYNEQFF,TGTGCCAGCAGCTCTAGTAGCTACAATGAGCAGTTCTTC
NA,TRBV18,TRBJ2-3,11,NA,CASSLTDTQYF,TGTGCCAGCTCACTCACAGATACGCAGTATTTT
NA,TRBV9,TRBJ1-2,16,NA,CASSAEREGNGYGYTF,TGTGCCAGCAGCGCCGAGAGGGAGGGAAATGGCTATGGCTACACCTTC
NA,TRBV7-2,TRBJ2-1,14,NA,CASSLAMLNLEQFF,TGTGCCAGCAGCTTAGCTATGTTGAATCTTGAGCAGTTCTTC
TRBD1,TRBV9,TRBJ1-1,15,NA,CASSVEEGADTEAFF,TGTGCCAGCAGCGTAGAGGAGGGGGCTGACACTGAAGCTTTCTTT
NA,TRBV7-3,TRBJ2-1,13,once,CASSLTSYNEQFF,TGTGCCAGCAGCCTAACAAGCTACAATGAGCAGTTCTTC
NA,TRBV3-1/TRBV3-2,TRBJ2-5,17,NA,CASSQVVFLGSQETQYF,TGTGCCAGCAGCCAAGTTGTTTTTCTGGGTTCTCAAGAGACCCAGTACTTC
NA,TRBV5-1,TRBJ2-3,15,NA,CASSLDGRFTDTQYF,TGCGCCAGCAGCTTGGATGGCAGATTCACAGATACGCAGTATTTT
NA,TRBV20-1,TRBJ1-1,11,NA,CSPRGNTEAFF,TGCAGTCCAAGGGGAAACACTGAAGCTTTCTTT
TRBD2,TRBV3-1/TRBV3-2,TRBJ2-3,17,NA,CASSQMASGMSTDTQYF,TGTGCCAGCAGCCAAATGGCTAGCGGTATGAGCACAGATACGCAGTATTTT
TRBD1,TRBV6-5,TRBJ1-5,15,NA,CASSTRQGSNQPQHF,TGTGCCAGCAGTACCCGACAGGGGAGCAATCAGCCCCAGCATTTT
NA,TRBV5-1,TRBJ2-2,14,NA,CASSLAGFAGELFF,TGCGCCAGCAGCTTGGCAGGGTTTGCCGGGGAGCTGTTTTTT
NA,TRBV10-3,TRBJ1-6,13,NA,CATTDNIDSPLHF,TGTGCCACTACTGACAATATTGATTCACCCCTCCACTTT
NA,TRBV5-1,TRBJ2-1,17,NA,CASSLIGGAHSYNEQFF,TGCGCCAGCAGCTTGATCGGGGGCGCACACTCCTACAATGAGCAGTTCTTC
NA,TRBV28,TRBJ1-2,12,NA,CASSPLRGGYTF,TGTGCCAGCAGTCCCCTCAGGGGTGGCTACACCTTC
NA,TRBV29-1,TRBJ2-5,12,once,CSLCLNEETQYF,TGCAGCCTCTGTCTCAATGAAGAGACCCAGTACTTC
TRBD1,TRBV2,TRBJ1-6,16,once,CASSEDRTGVNSPLHF,TGTGCCAGCAGTGAAGACAGGACAGGGGTGAATTCACCCCTCCACTTT
NA,TRBV29-1,TRBJ1-5,12,NA,CSVGDTYQPQHF,TGCAGCGTTGGGGACACCTATCAGCCCCAGCATTTT
NA,TRBV6-4,TRBJ2-2,13,NA,CASSAGNTGELFF,TGTGCCAGCAGTGCGGGGAACACCGGGGAGCTGTTTTTT
NA,TRBV29-1,TRBJ1-3,13,NA,CSVAVHGGNTIYF,TGCAGCGTTGCGGTCCACGGCGGAAACACCATATATTTT
TRBD2,TRBV3-1/TRBV3-2,TRBJ2-1,17,few,CASSQDMSGSTYNEQFF,TGTGCCAGCAGCCAAGATATGAGCGGGAGTACCTACAATGAGCAGTTCTTC
NA,TRBV19,TRBJ2-2,15,NA,CASSPDGGNTGELFF,TGTGCCAGTAGTCCGGACGGAGGGAACACCGGGGAGCTGTTTTTT